These T cell receptor beta chains were read from a single sample in a study of blood T cell repertoires in COVID-19. Some clones are missing from TCRdb's copy, which holds only in-frame ones; the method was immunoSEQ multiplex PCR. The sample lists 300,000 or so clones; under 90% were seen once. Sequenced: peripheral blood. Receptor source: a woman in her twenties or thirties with COVID-19, enrolled during active disease. Each CDR3 is given with its conserved first and last residue. Each record gives: D gene, clone size, V gene, J gene, CDR3 protein, CDR3 DNA. The D gene is left open where the match is weak. Only some rows state a clone size, as once, few, many or a class for expanded clones.

>TRBD2|NA|TRBV19|TRBJ2-2
CASSISTSANTGELFF
TGTGCCAGTAGTATCAGCACTAGCGCGAACACCGGGGAGCTGTTTTTT
>TRBD2|NA|TRBV7-9|TRBJ2-7
CASSLERLAVYEQYF
TGTGCCAGCAGCTTAGAAAGGCTAGCGGTCTACGAGCAGTACTTC
>TRBD2|NA|TRBV6-4|TRBJ2-1
CASSDQAGGYNEQFF
TGTGCCAGCAGTGACCAAGCGGGAGGGTACAATGAGCAGTTCTTC
>NA|once|TRBV5-1|TRBJ2-5
CASSPGLNQETQYF
TGCGCCAGCAGCCCGGGACTTAATCAAGAGACCCAGTACTTC
>TRBD1|NA|TRBV16|TRBJ1-1
CASSHQQGAGTEAFF
TGTGCCAGCAGCCATCAACAGGGGGCCGGAACTGAAGCTTTCTTT
>NA|NA|TRBV5-1|TRBJ2-5
CASSLGQPGEETQYF
TGCGCCAGCAGCTTGGGACAGCCGGGGGAAGAGACCCAGTACTTC
>NA|NA|TRBV27|TRBJ2-1
CASSFHPELNEQFF
TGTGCCAGCAGTTTTCACCCTGAGCTCAATGAGCAGTTCTTC
>NA|NA|TRBV7-9|TRBJ2-3
CASSLGGTDTQYF
TGTGCCAGCAGCTTAGGCGGCACAGATACGCAGTATTTT
>TRBD2|few|TRBV2|TRBJ2-1
CASSEYSGRSYNEQFF
TGTGCCAGCAGTGAATATAGCGGGAGATCCTACAATGAGCAGTTCTTC
>NA|NA|TRBV7-3|TRBJ2-3
CASSRDFTDTQYF
TGTGCCAGCTCTCGGGACTTCACAGATACGCAGTATTTT
>NA|NA|TRBV11-2|TRBJ1-4
CASSHGGEKLFF
TGTGCCAGCAGTCACGGAGGGGAAAAACTGTTTTTT
>NA|NA|TRBV7-3|TRBJ2-7
CASSLGPLGSYEQYF
TGTGCCAGCAGCCTAGGTCCACTAGGATCCTACGAGCAGTACTTC
>NA|NA|TRBV28|TRBJ2-3
CASSFKWQGTDTQYF
TGTGCCAGCAGTTTTAAGTGGCAGGGCACAGATACGCAGTATTTT
>TRBD1|NA|TRBV18|TRBJ1-2
CASSPRQGWDYGYTF
TGTGCCAGCTCACCCCGACAGGGGTGGGACTATGGCTACACCTTC
>NA|NA|TRBV19|TRBJ2-5
CASSQGREETQYF
TGTGCCAGTAGTCAGGGGCGGGAGGAGACCCAGTACTTC
>NA|NA|TRBV3-1/TRBV3-2|TRBJ2-5
CASSQVSRLETQYF
TGTGCCAGCAGCCAAGTTTCGAGATTGGAGACCCAGTACTTC
>NA|NA|TRBV27|TRBJ2-1
CASSRELTYNEQFF
TGTGCCAGCAGCCGAGAGCTAACCTACAATGAGCAGTTCTTC
>NA|NA|TRBV28|TRBJ2-7
CASSLSASREQYF
TGTGCCAGCAGTTTATCGGCCTCTAGGGAGCAGTACTTC
>TRBD2|once|TRBV19|TRBJ2-3
CASSTGLAGGRDTQYF
TGTGCCAGTAGTACCGGACTAGCGGGAGGTCGAGATACGCAGTATTTT
>NA|NA|TRBV3-1/TRBV3-2|TRBJ1-5
CASSQNTNQPQHF
TGTGCCAGCAGCCAAAATACTAATCAGCCCCAGCATTTT
>NA|NA|TRBV7-8|TRBJ1-1
CASSLAGGSTEAFF
TGTGCCAGCAGCTTAGCGGGGGGTAGCACTGAAGCTTTCTTT
>TRBD2|NA|TRBV6-5|TRBJ2-7
CASNSGTKQYF
TGTGCCAGCAATAGCGGGACGAAGCAGTACTTC
>TRBD1|NA|TRBV5-1|TRBJ1-1
CASSLTGQGNTEAFF
TGCGCCAGCAGCTTAACGGGACAGGGGAACACTGAAGCTTTCTTT
>NA|few|TRBV3-1/TRBV3-2|TRBJ2-7
CASSRSLTYEQYF
TGTGCCAGCAGCCGCAGTCTCACCTACGAGCAGTACTTC
>NA|NA|TRBV12-5|TRBJ1-1
CASGLAPRGYTEAFF
TGTGCTAGTGGTTTGGCGCCTAGAGGATACACTGAAGCTTTCTTT
>TRBD2|NA|TRBV7-9|TRBJ2-5
CASSLGLAGGRETQYF
TGTGCCAGCAGCCTCGGACTAGCGGGAGGGAGGGAGACCCAGTACTTC
>NA|NA|TRBV6-5|TRBJ1-1
CASSRAGESTEAFF
TGTGCCAGCAGTCGCGCGGGGGAGAGCACTGAAGCTTTCTTT
>TRBD1|NA|TRBV5-5|TRBJ1-4
CASSRWDPGQGNEKLFF
TGTGCCAGCAGCCGGTGGGATCCGGGACAGGGGAATGAAAAACTGTTTTTT
>NA|few|TRBV25-1|TRBJ1-5
CASSGSVYSNQPQHF
TGTGCCAGCAGTGGTTCAGTTTATAGCAATCAGCCCCAGCATTTT